This T cell receptor beta chain emerged from a study of PD-L1 blockade in urothelial cancer. Germline V gene sequence: CDR1 LNHDA, CDR2 SQIVND (reference sequence). V trimming: 4 bases; J trimming: 5 bases; junction bases outside the gene matches: 4. The CDR3 consists of 14 residues. Assay: immunoSEQ multiplex PCR; the TCRdb copy retains only in-frame clones and omits some. The sample has about 79,000 clones; around 85% are singletons. Sample time point: pretreatment peripheral blood. The origin of this receptor is a man aged 60 to 69 with urothelial cancer. The starting material was PBMCs, obtained around atezolizumab (anti-PD-L1) treatment. The genes are TRBV19 and TRBJ2-5, with TRBD1 identical over 10 bases. CDR3 DNA: TGTGCCAGTAGTAGGGACAGGGGCGACGAGACCCAGTACTTC. Residues: CASSRDRGDETQYF.